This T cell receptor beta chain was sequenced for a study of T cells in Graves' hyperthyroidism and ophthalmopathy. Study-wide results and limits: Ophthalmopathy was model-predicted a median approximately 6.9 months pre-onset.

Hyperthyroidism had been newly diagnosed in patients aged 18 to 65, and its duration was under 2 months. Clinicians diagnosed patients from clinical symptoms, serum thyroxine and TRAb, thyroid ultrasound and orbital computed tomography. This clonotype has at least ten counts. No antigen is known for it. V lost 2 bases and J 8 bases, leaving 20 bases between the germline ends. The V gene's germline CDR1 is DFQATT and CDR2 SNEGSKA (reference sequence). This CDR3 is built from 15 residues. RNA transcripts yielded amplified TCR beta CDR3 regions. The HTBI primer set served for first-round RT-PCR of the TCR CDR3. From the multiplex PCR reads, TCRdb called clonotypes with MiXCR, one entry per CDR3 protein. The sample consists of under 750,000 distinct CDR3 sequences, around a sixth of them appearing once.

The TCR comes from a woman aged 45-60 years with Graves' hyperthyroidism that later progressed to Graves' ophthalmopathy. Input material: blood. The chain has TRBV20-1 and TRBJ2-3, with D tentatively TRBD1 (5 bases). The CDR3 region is CSARSRQGGDGTQYF. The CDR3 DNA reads TGCAGTGCTAGATCGCGGCAGGGCGGAGACGGTACGCAGTATTTT.